The 28 T cell receptor beta chains below were found in one sample sequenced in a study of STAT5B mutations in CD4+ large granular lymphocyte leukemia. Here immunoSEQ multiplex PCR was the method, and the copy in TCRdb shows in-frame clones only, minus some. The sample lists around 35,000 clones, approximately 81% occurring once. Sequenced input: CD4+ T cells from blood buffy coats. These receptors all stem from a human donor in good health.

The chain combines TRBV28 with TRBJ2-6; TRBD1 aligns across 7 bases. J was trimmed by 1 base and V by 6 bases; bases with no gene match: 12. Germline V gives CDR1 MDHEN, CDR2 SYDVKM. There are 18 residues in the CDR3. CDR3 bases: TGTGCCAGCAGAGAAACAGGGGTGGGGAATTCTGGGGCCAACGTCCTGACTTTC. This sequence encodes CASRETGVGNSGANVLTF.

This chain connects TRBV5-1 to TRBJ1-1; unclear D gene. CDR1 is SGHRS and CDR2 is YFSETQ in the germline V gene. The CDR3 totals 14 residues. Trimming stripped 4 bases from V and 2 bases from J, with 12 bases between. Here the CDR3 DNA reads TGCGCCAGCAGCCCGAAGACCGATAACACTGAAGCTTTCTTT. Translation: CASSPKTDNTEAFF.

The chain uses TRBV5-6 and TRBJ2-2; TRBD1 matches 7 bases. Germline CDR1 SGHDT, CDR2 YYEEEE. V shed 4 bases and J 4 bases; nucleotides not matched to a gene: 4. This CDR3 region has 14 residues. The CDR3: CASSIQGITGELFF. The CDR3 DNA reads as TGTGCCAGCAGCATACAGGGGATCACCGGGGAGCTGTTTTTT.

The sample holds a few counts of this clone. The chain links TRBV14 to TRBJ1-1; D call uncertain. Germline CDR1 is SGHDN and CDR2 is FVKESK. V was shortened by 1 base and J by 0 bases, with 9 bases between the two germline ends. The CDR3 runs 15 residues. CDR3 bases: TGTGCCAGCAGCCAAGCCGGACCGATGAACACTGAAGCTTTCTTT. It codes for CASSQAGPMNTEAFF.

The V and J genes are TRBV5-1 and TRBJ2-5; 8 nucleotides agree with TRBD1. The ends lost 0 bases at V and 4 bases at J; junction bases unmatched: 8. Germline CDR1 reads SGHRS; CDR2 reads YFSETQ. The CDR3 sequence is 16 residues long. The CDR3 reads CASSLERTGIGETQYF. The CDR3 DNA is TGCGCCAGCAGCTTGGAGCGGACAGGGATCGGAGAGACCCAGTACTTC. The complete variable domain, with remaining parts taken from reference TRBV5-1 and TRBJ2-5, reads KAGVTQTPRYLIKTRGQQVTLSCSPISGHRSVSWYQQTPGQGLQFLFEYFSETQRNKGNFPGRFSGRQFSNSRSEMNVSTLELGDSALYLCASSLERTGIGETQYFGPGTRLLVL.

This chain connects TRBV5-1 to TRBJ1-1; D might be TRBD1 (6 bases). Trimming pared 4 bases from V and 5 bases from J, leaving 21 bases between. This CDR3 region has 16 residues. In germline, CDR1 is SGHRS, CDR2 YFSETQ. CDR3 in amino acids: CASSPGGEGVWTEAFF. CDR3 coding DNA: TGCGCCAGCAGCCCGGGCGGGGAGGGGGTATGGACTGAAGCTTTCTTT.

The rearrangement joins TRBV7-2 to TRBJ2-5, with a tentative D call TRBD2 (5 bases). The CDR3 has 16 residues. Germline V lookup: CDR1 SGHTA, CDR2 FQGNSA. Trimming pared 1 base from V and 5 bases from J, leaving 17 bases between. CDR3: CASSLGGPGILETQYF. In DNA form, the CDR3 reads TGTGCCAGCAGCTTAGGTGGACCCGGGATTCTGGAGACCCAGTACTTC. The full variable domain, completed using reference TRBV7-2 and TRBJ2-5, is GAGVSQSPSNKVTEKGKDVELRCDPISGHTALYWYRQSLGQGLEFLIYFQGNSAPDKSGLPSDRFSAERTGGSVSTLTIQRTQQEDSAVYLCASSLGGPGILETQYFGPGTRLLVL.

This chain links TRBV4-3 with TRBJ2-1; D is perhaps TRBD2 (6 bases). CDR3 length: 21 residues. Per germline, CDR1 LGHNA and CDR2 YSLEER. V gave up 0 bases and J gave up 0 bases, with 24 bases separating them. The CDR3 loop is CASSQDFVRSGITFSYNEQFF. The CDR3 nucleotides are TGCGCCAGCAGCCAAGATTTCGTTCGTAGCGGAATAACTTTCTCCTACAATGAGCAGTTCTTC.

This chain connects TRBV10-2 to TRBJ1-2; 9 nucleotides line up with TRBD1. CDR3 length: 15 residues. Germline V gene sequence: CDR1 WSHSY, CDR2 SAAADI. Trimming at V came to 9 bases and at J to 4 bases, leaving 12 bases not matched to a gene. The CDR3: CASAKDRGDTYGYTF. The CDR3 region has the DNA TGCGCCAGTGCAAAGGACAGGGGAGATACCTATGGCTACACCTTC.

The chain employs TRBV6-1 and TRBJ2-7; TRBD1 aligns across 7 bases. The CDR3 has 14 amino acids. Per germline, CDR1 MNHNS and CDR2 SASEGT. The J segment lost 2 bases and the V segment lost 3 bases, leaving 4 bases of the junction unmatched. The CDR3 sequence is CASSEGTEPYEQYF. The CDR3 region has the DNA TGTGCCAGCAGTGAGGGGACAGAGCCCTACGAGCAGTACTTC.

About this clone: The sample contains more than one DNA sequence encoding this CDR3. The rearrangement joins TRBV11-2 to TRBJ1-1; D is undetermined. V was cut by 1 base and J by 1 base, with 4 bases left in between. This CDR3 comprises 13 residues. Per the germline V gene, CDR1 is SGHAT and CDR2 is FQNNGV. The CDR3 protein is CASSLVGNTEAFF. The CDR3 DNA follows: TGTGCCAGCAGCTTAGTTGGGAACACTGAAGCTTTCTTT.

This chain joins TRBV4-2 and TRBJ1-5; D is ambiguous. V was trimmed by 0 bases and J by 5 bases, leaving 5 bases between them. Per the germline V gene, CDR1 is LGHNA and CDR2 is YNFKEQ. The CDR3 has 13 residues. Written as DNA, the CDR3 is TGTGCCAGCAGCCAAGATCACCATCAGCCCCAGCATTTT. Translating gives CASSQDHHQPQHF.

This sequence joins TRBV10-2 and TRBJ2-7, with D perhaps given as TRBD1 or TRBD2 (5 bases each). Trimming stripped 3 bases from V and 4 bases from J, with 16 bases between. The CDR3 spans 15 residues. Germline values: CDR1 WSHSY, CDR2 SAAADI. The CDR3 bases are TGCGCCAGCAGTGAATACCGGGACGGACTGTACGAGCAGTACTTC. This gives the protein CASSEYRDGLYEQYF.

The rearrangement uses TRBV4-1 and TRBJ1-2, with D perhaps TRBD1 (6 bases). The CDR3 loop spans 18 amino acids. Germline CDR1 reads MGHRA; CDR2 reads YSYEKL. Trimming took 0 bases from V and 3 from J, leaving 20 bases between them. The CDR3 DNA reads as TGCGCCAGCAGCCAAGATCCCTTTAGGACAGCCCGGGACTATGGCTACACCTTC. Its protein product is CASSQDPFRTARDYGYTF.

This clone was found once. The chain is built from TRBV25-1 and TRBJ2-7; 8 bases are shared with TRBD1. J was trimmed by 2 bases and V by 5 bases; bases with no gene match: 8. Germline loops: CDR1 MGHDK, CDR2 SYGVNS. The CDR3 loop spans 15 amino acids. The CDR3 nucleotides are TGTGCCAGCAGTCCAAACAACAGGGGGACCTACGAGCAGTACTTC. This translates into CASSPNNRGTYEQYF.

The chain employs TRBV7-9 and TRBJ2-6, with D uncertain. V lost 5 bases, J lost 1 base, and 9 bases lay in between. The CDR3 loop spans 15 amino acids. Germline V lookup: CDR1 SEHNR, CDR2 FQNEAQ (reference sequence). CDR3 protein: CASSLTLSGANVLTF. The CDR3 DNA is TGTGCCAGCAGCCTCACTTTATCTGGGGCCAACGTCCTGACTTTC.

The J gene is TRBJ2-1, the V gene TRBV6-5, with D maybe TRBD2 (5 bases). CDR1 is MNHEY and CDR2 is SVGAGI in the germline V gene. The V gene lost 6 bases and the J gene lost 10 bases, with 10 bases spanning the gap. CDR3 length: 11 amino acids. The DNA for the CDR3 is TGTGCCAGCAGCGTCAGAGGGGAGCAGTTCTTC. Translation gives CASSVRGEQFF.

This chain uses TRBV6-5 with TRBJ2-7; a weak D match, TRBD1 (6 bases). Trimming stripped 2 bases from V and 2 bases from J, with 10 bases between. Germline CDR1 is MNHEY and CDR2 is SVGAGI. The CDR3 contains 14 residues. The CDR3 DNA reads as TGTGCCAGCAGTTACCGGGACACAGCCTACGAGCAGTACTTC. Translation gives CASSYRDTAYEQYF.

This chain joins TRBV6-6 and TRBJ1-1, with a weak D call TRBD1 (5 bases). There are 14 residues in the CDR3. Germline values: CDR1 MNHNY, CDR2 SVGAGI (reference sequence). Trimming removed 7 bases at V and 6 bases at J, with 18 bases between. In DNA, the CDR3 is TGTGCCAGCACCCGGGACCCAGCCGACCCTGAAGCTTTCTTT. Amino acids: CASTRDPADPEAFF.

This clone was counted only a few times. CDR3 in amino acids: CASSPRTTVSNYGYTF. The CDR3 coding sequence is TGTGCCAGCTCACCAAGGACGACAGTCTCAAACTATGGCTACACCTTC. This chain uses TRBV18 with TRBJ1-2; a possible D gene is TRBD1 (5 bases). Trimming removed 2 bases from V and 2 bases from J, with 15 bases in between. The germline V gene encodes CDR1 KGHSH and CDR2 LQKENI. The CDR3 runs 16 residues.

The CDR3 spells CATRNSLGRDTEAFF. CDR3 nucleotide sequence: TGCGCCACCCGAAATTCGTTGGGGCGCGACACTGAAGCTTTCTTT. The chain links TRBV10-2 to TRBJ1-1, with D perhaps matching TRBD1 (5 bases). Trimming took 10 bases from V and 3 from J, leaving 21 bases between them. Germline CDR1 and CDR2: WSHSY and SAAADI. The CDR3 contains 15 residues.

This clone was counted only a few times. The chain has TRBV29-1 and TRBJ1-2; 8 positions agree with TRBD1. Germline V CDR1 and CDR2: SQVTM, ANQGSEA. With 7 bases clipped from V and 0 bases from J, the junction kept 7 bases outside the gene matches. The CDR3 totals 14 residues. The CDR3 here is CSGGDRRANYGYTF. The CDR3 bases are TGCAGCGGCGGGGACAGGCGAGCTAACTATGGCTACACCTTC.

This clone was observed a single time. The chain joins TRBV18 to TRBJ1-1; D unclear. The ends were cut back, 3 bases at V and 4 bases at J, with 15 bases in the middle. CDR1 is KGHSH, CDR2 LQKENI, per germline. The CDR3 is 15 residues long. CDR3 nucleotide sequence: TGTGCCAGCTCACCGGGGTTACCGGGCTTCACTGAAGCTTTCTTT. This sequence encodes CASSPGLPGFTEAFF.

The CDR3 loop is CAISERLAGQETQYF. The CDR3 nucleotides read TGTGCCATCAGTGAAAGACTAGCGGGGCAAGAGACCCAGTACTTC. This rearrangement joins TRBV10-3 to TRBJ2-5; 11 bases agree with TRBD2. The CDR3 loop spans 15 amino acids. V trimming: 3 bases; J trimming: 2 bases; junction bases outside the gene matches: 2. The germline CDR1 and CDR2 sequences are ENHRY and SYGVKD.

The CDR3 reads CASGPPRGLAGISSYNEQFF. In DNA, the CDR3 is TGTGCTAGTGGTCCACCCCGGGGACTAGCGGGAATAAGCTCCTACAATGAGCAGTTCTTC. The chain is built from TRBV12-5 and TRBJ2-1; 13 bases are a match to TRBD2. V gave up 5 bases and J gave up 0 bases; unmatched junction bases: 13. Germline CDR1 is LGHNT and CDR2 is FRNRAP. The CDR3 consists of 20 residues.

The genes are TRBV11-2 and TRBJ1-2; 8 nucleotides agree with TRBD1. Trimming at V came to 5 bases and at J to 2 bases, leaving 7 bases not matched to a gene. Germline loops: CDR1 SGHAT, CDR2 FQNNGV. The CDR3 is 15 residues long. The CDR3 here is CASSGTRGRNYGYTF. The CDR3 region has the DNA TGTGCCAGCAGCGGTACCAGGGGGCGCAACTATGGCTACACCTTC.

The gene calls are TRBV5-6 and TRBJ2-5; a possible D gene is TRBD1 (6 bases). The germline CDR1 and CDR2 sequences are SGHDT and YYEEEE. Trimming shortened V by 1 base and J by 3 bases, and 13 bases separated the two germline ends. The CDR3 spans 15 residues. The CDR3 here is CASSLLDRAKETQYF. In DNA, the CDR3 is TGTGCCAGCAGCTTGTTGGACAGAGCAAAAGAGACCCAGTACTTC. Complete variable domain (other parts from reference TRBV5-6 and TRBJ2-5): DAGVTQSPTHLIKTRGQQVTLRCSPKSGHDTVSWYQQALGQGPQFIFQYYEEEERQRGNFPDRFSGHQFPNYSSELNVNALLLGDSALYLCASSLLDRAKETQYFGPGTRLLVL.

The chain couples TRBV5-1 to TRBJ2-3; 10 positions match TRBD2. The CDR3 covers 16 residues. Per the germline V gene, CDR1 is SGHRS and CDR2 is YFSETQ. The junction had 6 bases not matched to a gene; V was cut back by 1 base and J by 4 bases. CDR3 nucleotides: TGCGCCAGCAGCTTGCAGCCCACTAGCGGGGCAGATACGCAGTATTTT. Its translation is CASSLQPTSGADTQYF. Using reference TRBV5-1 and TRBJ2-3 for the parts outside the CDR3, the full variable domain is KAGVTQTPRYLIKTRGQQVTLSCSPISGHRSVSWYQQTPGQGLQFLFEYFSETQRNKGNFPGRFSGRQFSNSRSEMNVSTLELGDSALYLCASSLQPTSGADTQYFGPGTRLTVL.